Shown below are 17 T cell receptor beta chains from a single sample sequenced in a study of T-cell memory formation after mild COVID-19. TCRdb fed the 5' RACE reads into MiXCR, producing one record per CDR3 protein. The data contain about 340,000 distinct CDR3 sequences, about an eighth of them singletons. The material sequenced was PBMCs or a T cell subset sorted from them (not recorded which). The receptors stem from a man between 18 and 29 years old who had mild COVID-19 (a few samples of this study predate the infection). Cell type and time point are not known.

This clonotype has more than one count but fewer than ten. The J gene is TRBJ2-2, the V gene TRBV14; D uncertain. The V end was cut by 4 bases, the J end by 2 bases, with 5 bases between. The CDR3 totals 13 residues. CDR1 SGHDN and CDR2 FVKESK come from the germline V gene. The CDR3 loop reads CASSPTNTGELFF. The CDR3 bases are TGTGCCAGCAGCCCCACCAACACCGGGGAGCTGTTTTTT.

The chain has TRBV19 and TRBJ1-5, with a possible D match to TRBD1 (5 bases). Germline V gene data show CDR1 as LNHDA and CDR2 as SQIVND (reference sequence). The V gene lost 0 bases and the J gene lost 8 bases, with 11 bases spanning the gap. This CDR3 spans 14 amino acids. CDR3 DNA: TGTGCCAGTAGTATAGATCCGGGGGGGAAGCCCCAGCATTTT. This gives the protein CASSIDPGGKPQHF. Using reference TRBV19 and TRBJ1-5 for the parts outside the CDR3, the full variable domain is DGGITQSPKYLFRKEGQNVTLSCEQNLNHDAMYWYRQDPGQGLRLIYYSQIVNDFQKGDIAEGYSVSREKKESFPLTVTSAQKNPTAFYLCASSIDPGGKPQHFGDGTRLSIL.

This clonotype came up a few times. The chain's CDR3 is CASSYLSARYYNEQFF. DNA for the CDR3: TGTGCCAGCAGTTACCTTTCGGCCCGCTACTACAATGAGCAGTTCTTC. The chain recombines TRBV6-2 or TRBV6-3 with TRBJ2-1; D unclear. Germline assignment: CDR1 MNHEY and CDR2 SVGEGT. V was cut by 2 bases and J by 3 bases, with 14 bases left in between. CDR3 size: 16 residues.

The chain joins TRBV29-1 to TRBJ1-2; D is ambiguous. Trimming stripped 3 bases from V and 8 bases from J, with 1 base between. The V gene's germline CDR1 is SQVTM and CDR2 ANQGSEA. CDR3 length: 8 residues. The CDR3 reads CSVEGYTF. CDR3 sequence (DNA): TGCAGCGTTGAGGGCTACACCTTC.

Ten or more counts support this clonotype. The chain couples TRBV7-2 to TRBJ2-2; 10 nucleotides align to TRBD1. The CDR3 is 15 residues long. The ends lost 5 bases at V and 7 bases at J; junction bases unmatched: 7. Per germline, CDR1 SGHTA and CDR2 FQGNSA. The CDR3 here is CASSTRGQGHGELFF. The CDR3 DNA is TGTGCCAGCAGCACCAGGGGACAGGGGCACGGGGAGCTGTTTTTT.

This clonotype appeared many times. The genes are TRBV7-2 and TRBJ1-5; D is ambiguous. The CDR3 covers 13 residues. Per germline, CDR1 SGHTA and CDR2 FQGNSA. V dropped 3 bases and J dropped 4 bases, with 7 bases sitting between them. The CDR3 reads CASSFRANQPQHF. CDR3 DNA sequence: TGTGCCAGCAGCTTTCGGGCGAATCAGCCCCAGCATTTT.

This clonotype turned up a few times. V usage is TRBV10-3 and J usage is TRBJ2-7; the D gene is possibly TRBD2 (7 bases). The length of the CDR3 is 16 residues. From germline, CDR1 is ENHRY and CDR2 SYGVKD. Trimming removed 4 bases at V and 0 bases at J, with 16 bases between. The CDR3 protein is CAISARGALSSYEQYV. As DNA, the CDR3 is TGTGCCATCAGTGCCCGGGGGGCCCTGAGCTCCTACGAGCAGTACGTC.

This clonotype was seen only a few times. V and J are TRBV5-1 and TRBJ2-2; D unresolved. CDR3 size: 14 residues. Trimming stripped 0 bases from V and 5 bases from J, with 8 bases between. From germline, CDR1 is SGHRS and CDR2 YFSETQ. CDR3 DNA: TGCGCCAGCAGCTTGGACGGCCAGACCGGGGAGCTGTTTTTT. It yields the protein CASSLDGQTGELFF.

This clonotype was observed a handful of times. The V gene is TRBV7-2, the J gene TRBJ2-3; no clear D gene. Trimming stripped 3 bases from V and 6 bases from J, with 7 bases between. CDR1 SGHTA and CDR2 FQGNSA come from the germline V gene. The CDR3 spans 12 residues. CDR3 in DNA: TGTGCCAGCAGCTTGTTCAGGGATACGCAGTATTTT. Translating it yields CASSLFRDTQYF.

This clonotype was observed a few times. The chain carries TRBV6-5 and TRBJ2-3; TRBD2 is a possible D gene (7 bases). This CDR3 is built from 15 residues. In germline, CDR1 is MNHEY, CDR2 SVGAGI. Deletions cut 2 bases from V and 8 bases from J, with 17 bases between. The CDR3 here is CASSYTGTTPGTQYF. Written as DNA, the CDR3 is TGTGCCAGCAGTTACACAGGGACTACTCCGGGTACGCAGTATTTT.

The table lists this clonotype with a few counts. The chain couples TRBV12-3 or TRBV12-4 to TRBJ2-2; D is uncertain. V lost 5 bases and J lost 0, with 13 bases in between. There are 16 residues in the CDR3. CDR3 region: CASSPNGAANTGELFF. The CDR3 coding sequence is TGTGCCAGCAGTCCCAATGGTGCTGCGAACACCGGGGAGCTGTTTTTT.

The chain recombines TRBV5-6 with TRBJ1-5, with 7 bases fitting TRBD1. Germline values: CDR1 SGHDT, CDR2 YYEEEE. Trimming cost V 4 bases and J 2 bases; bases outside gene matches: 3. This CDR3 is 14 amino acids long. CDR3 loop: CASSPDRGNQPQHF. The CDR3 nucleotides read TGTGCCAGCAGCCCTGACAGGGGCAATCAGCCCCAGCATTTT. The entire variable domain, with the rest obtained from reference TRBV5-6 and TRBJ1-5, is as follows: DAGVTQSPTHLIKTRGQQVTLRCSPKSGHDTVSWYQQALGQGPQFIFQYYEEEERQRGNFPDRFSGHQFPNYSSELNVNALLLGDSALYLCASSPDRGNQPQHFGDGTRLSIL.

This clonotype was counted a few times. The chain has TRBV5-6 and TRBJ1-4, with no clear D. V lost 1 base, J lost 9 bases, and 13 bases lay in between. The CDR3 spans 14 residues. The V gene's germline CDR1 is SGHDT and CDR2 YYEEEE. The CDR3, as DNA: TGTGCCAGCAGCTTGAGGTTGTCTGAGAAAAAACTGTTTTTT. This codes for CASSLRLSEKKLFF.

This clonotype was seen more than once but under ten times. The V gene is TRBV9, the J gene TRBJ2-3; D is perhaps TRBD1 (5 bases). Trimming took off 0 bases at V and 4 bases at J, with 12 bases between the two ends. The length of the CDR3 is 15 residues. Germline V lookup: CDR1 SGDLS, CDR2 YYNGEE. This chain's CDR3 is CASSVVGQGADTQYF. Written as DNA, the CDR3 is TGTGCCAGCAGCGTAGTCGGCCAGGGCGCAGATACGCAGTATTTT.

This clonotype has more than one count but fewer than ten. The chain carries TRBV7-2 and TRBJ2-7; 8 bases agree with TRBD2. J lost 2 bases, V lost 5 bases, and 8 bases had no gene match. The CDR3 is made up of 15 amino acids. Germline assignment: CDR1 SGHTA and CDR2 FQGNSA. The CDR3 spells CASSPTRGGTYEQYF. For the CDR3, the DNA is TGTGCCAGCAGCCCCACCCGGGGGGGGACCTACGAGCAGTACTTC. Based on the CDR3 plus reference TRBV7-2 and TRBJ2-7, the full variable domain is GAGVSQSPSNKVTEKGKDVELRCDPISGHTALYWYRQSLGQGLEFLIYFQGNSAPDKSGLPSDRFSAERTGGSVSTLTIQRTQQEDSAVYLCASSPTRGGTYEQYFGPGTRLTVT.

This clonotype has at least ten counts. This chain links TRBV12-3 or TRBV12-4 with TRBJ2-1, with 8 bases matching TRBD2. This CDR3 region has 16 residues. With 5 bases clipped from V and 8 bases from J, the junction kept 14 bases outside the gene matches. The DNA of the CDR3 is TGTGCCAGCAGTAACAACCGGGGGGGCGGGTCTTATGAGCAGTTCTTC. This sequence encodes CASSNNRGGGSYEQFF.

This chain uses TRBV5-1 with TRBJ2-5, with TRBD2 identical over 11 bases. V lost 4 bases and J lost 1; bases outside the gene matches: 6. CDR3 length: 16 amino acids. Germline V gives CDR1 SGHRS, CDR2 YFSETQ. CDR3 sequence: CASSANSGGAQETQYF. In DNA form, the CDR3 reads TGCGCCAGCAGCGCGAATAGCGGGGGGGCCCAAGAGACCCAGTACTTC.